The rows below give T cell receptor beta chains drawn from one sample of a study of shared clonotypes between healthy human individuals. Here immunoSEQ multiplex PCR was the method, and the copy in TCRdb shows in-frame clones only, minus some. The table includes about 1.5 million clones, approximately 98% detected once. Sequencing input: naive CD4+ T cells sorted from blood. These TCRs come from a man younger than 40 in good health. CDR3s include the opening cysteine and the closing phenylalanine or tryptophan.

CASSTEGATNEKLFF	TRBV19	TRBJ1-4
CASLLGGEDNEQFF	TRBV5-1	TRBJ2-1
CASIKGEGYNEQFF	TRBV6-1	TRBJ2-1
CASSRSVGGDEKLFF	TRBV6-5	TRBJ1-4
CASRYTTSGETQYF	TRBV6-6	TRBJ2-5
CASSPSGRVYNEQFF	TRBV28	TRBJ2-1
CASSQGRRAGELFF	TRBV4-3	TRBJ2-2
CASSQDLIGGLGTEAFF	TRBV14	TRBJ1-1
CASTFDSGSFVYEQYF	TRBV5-1	TRBJ2-7
CSVRDRAYEQYF	TRBV29-1	TRBJ2-7
CASSLLSLNTEAFF	TRBV5-1	TRBJ1-1
CASSSTGTSGRAYEQYF	TRBV7-9	TRBJ2-7
CASRPSGNNYGYTF	TRBV28	TRBJ1-2
CASSWADRVWTEAFF	TRBV28	TRBJ1-1
CASSWAGGSQETQYF	TRBV5-1	TRBJ2-5
CASIIGQSYGYTF	TRBV6-1	TRBJ1-2
CASSIGTGTDTQYF	TRBV19	TRBJ2-3
CASSLVGGYTF	TRBV7-2	TRBJ1-2
CASSSMGQSSYNEQFF	TRBV5-1	TRBJ2-1
CASSTIFGGETQYF	TRBV5-1	TRBJ2-5
CATYPGGPGANVLTF	TRBV19	TRBJ2-6
CASSLLIYNEQFF	TRBV7-9	TRBJ2-1
CASSPRAGWFDEQFF	TRBV9	TRBJ2-1
CASSFIVRQGHQETQYF	TRBV7-9	TRBJ2-5
CASSSGLAGGRELFF	TRBV6-5	TRBJ2-2
CASSPDPGRYEQYF	TRBV18	TRBJ2-7
CASSERKGRINEQYF	TRBV6-1	TRBJ2-7
CASSSGTNIYEQYF	TRBV5-4	TRBJ2-7
CASSLTGGPNTGELFF	TRBV7-3	TRBJ2-2
CASSGGPGNTIYF	TRBV10-2	TRBJ1-3
CASSYSRGVGTEAFF	TRBV6-6	TRBJ1-1
CASSLEGRGGYTF	TRBV7-9	TRBJ1-2
CAWSVLQGYNEQFF	TRBV30	TRBJ2-1
CASSLVGTAQETQYF	TRBV5-1	TRBJ2-5
CASSLLRNSNQPQHF	TRBV28	TRBJ1-5
CASSRDRGPGELFF	TRBV5-4	TRBJ2-2
CASSFSQTDTQYF	TRBV7-9	TRBJ2-3
CASSSRTGAYEQYF	TRBV6-6	TRBJ2-7
CASRLDRVQETQYF	TRBV6-5	TRBJ2-5
CASSHNEWGRNTEAFF	TRBV4-1	TRBJ1-1
CASSGRTGGLNEQFF	TRBV19	TRBJ2-1
CASSPLDRGQTEAFF	TRBV7-9	TRBJ1-1
CASSDPGTGVGGELFF	TRBV6-1	TRBJ2-2
CASSLLSLAGSSYEQYF	TRBV28	TRBJ2-7
CASSSLFTGTTDEQYF	TRBV5-1	TRBJ2-7
CASSLGGAVKLFF	TRBV7-2	TRBJ1-4
CASSGPGQGAGNTIYF	TRBV9	TRBJ1-3
CASSPYRGNYEQYF	TRBV6-5	TRBJ2-7
CASSLRDRGLYEQYF	TRBV7-2	TRBJ2-7
CASRDSFYNEQFF	TRBV2	TRBJ2-1
CASRIPGLAGDGYEQYF	TRBV2	TRBJ2-7
CASTEDRALSNQPQHF	TRBV5-5	TRBJ1-5
CASMARTKPYNEQFF	TRBV27	TRBJ2-1
CASSFPLGTFYEQYF	TRBV19	TRBJ2-7
CASSDGDYGYTF	TRBV6-1	TRBJ1-2
CASSKGLAATYEQYF	TRBV19	TRBJ2-7
CASSIGGRTSRREQFF	TRBV19	TRBJ2-1
CASSPEPGVDTEAFF	TRBV5-1	TRBJ1-1
CASSILAGAITDTQYF	TRBV19	TRBJ2-3
CASSLLGGAGRSDNEQFF	TRBV28	TRBJ2-1